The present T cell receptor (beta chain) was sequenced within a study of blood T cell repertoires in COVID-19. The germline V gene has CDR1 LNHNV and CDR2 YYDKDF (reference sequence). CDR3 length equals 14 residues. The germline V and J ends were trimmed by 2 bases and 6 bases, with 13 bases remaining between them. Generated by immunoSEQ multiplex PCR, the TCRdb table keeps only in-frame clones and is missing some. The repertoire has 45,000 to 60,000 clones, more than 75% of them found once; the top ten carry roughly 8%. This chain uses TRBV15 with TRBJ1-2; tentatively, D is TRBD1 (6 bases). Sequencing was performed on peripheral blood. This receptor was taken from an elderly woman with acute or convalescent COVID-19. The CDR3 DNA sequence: TGTGCCACCAGCAGACGGGGGGGCGCGAATGGCTACACCTTC. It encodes CATSRRGGANGYTF.